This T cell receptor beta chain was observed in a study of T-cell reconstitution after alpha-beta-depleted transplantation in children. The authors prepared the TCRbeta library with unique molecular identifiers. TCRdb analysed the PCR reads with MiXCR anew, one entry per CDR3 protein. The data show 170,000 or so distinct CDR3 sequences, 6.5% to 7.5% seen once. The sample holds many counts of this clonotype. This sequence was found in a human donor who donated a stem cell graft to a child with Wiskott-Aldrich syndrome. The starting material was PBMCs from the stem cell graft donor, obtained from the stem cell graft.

This chain's CDR3 is CASSKSSGTSYNEQFF. In DNA, the CDR3 is TGTGCCAGCAGCAAATCGAGCGGGACGTCCTACAATGAGCAGTTCTTC. The rearrangement links TRBV7-2 to TRBJ2-1, with 7 bases fitting TRBD2. Germline CDR1 reads SGHTA; CDR2 reads FQGNSA. The V segment lost 5 bases and the J segment 1 base; nucleotides outside the gene matches: 8. This CDR3 spans 16 amino acids. The variable domain in full, completed from reference TRBV7-2 and TRBJ2-1, reads GAGVSQSPSNKVTEKGKDVELRCDPISGHTALYWYRQSLGQGLEFLIYFQGNSAPDKSGLPSDRFSAERTGGSVSTLTIQRTQQEDSAVYLCASSKSSGTSYNEQFFGPGTRLTVL.